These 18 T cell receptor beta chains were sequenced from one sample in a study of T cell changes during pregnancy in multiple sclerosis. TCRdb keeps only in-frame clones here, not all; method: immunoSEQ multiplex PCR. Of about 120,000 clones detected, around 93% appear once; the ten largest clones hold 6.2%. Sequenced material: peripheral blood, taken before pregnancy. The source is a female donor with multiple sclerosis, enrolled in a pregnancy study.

The CDR3 DNA reads as TGTGCCAGTAGTGTGACAGGGGCCACTGAAGCTTTCTTT. Its translation is CASSVTGATEAFF. V is TRBV19 and J is TRBJ1-1; 8 positions match TRBD1. Germline-derived CDR1 and CDR2 are LNHDA and SQIVND (reference sequence). This CDR3 has 13 amino acids. The V segment lost 5 bases and the J segment 4 bases; nucleotides outside the gene matches: 3.

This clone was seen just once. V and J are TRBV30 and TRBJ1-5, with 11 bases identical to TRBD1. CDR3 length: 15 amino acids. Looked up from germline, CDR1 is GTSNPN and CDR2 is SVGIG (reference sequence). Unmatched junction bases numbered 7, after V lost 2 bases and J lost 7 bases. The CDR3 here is CAWSSDRGLGQPQHF. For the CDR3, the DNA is TGTGCCTGGAGTTCGGACAGGGGGCTAGGACAGCCCCAGCATTTT.

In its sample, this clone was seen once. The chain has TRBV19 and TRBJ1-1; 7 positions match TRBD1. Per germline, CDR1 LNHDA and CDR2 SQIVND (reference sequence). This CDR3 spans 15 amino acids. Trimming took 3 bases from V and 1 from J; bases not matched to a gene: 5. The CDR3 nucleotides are TGTGCCAGTAGTATGGAAGGGGGCCGGAACACTGAAGCTTTCTTT. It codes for CASSMEGGRNTEAFF.

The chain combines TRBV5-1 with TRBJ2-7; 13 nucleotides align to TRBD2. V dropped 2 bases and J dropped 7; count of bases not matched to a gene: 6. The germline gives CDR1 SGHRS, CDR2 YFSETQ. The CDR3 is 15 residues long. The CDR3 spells CASSFGLAGAGEQYF. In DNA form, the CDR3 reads TGCGCCAGCAGCTTTGGACTAGCGGGAGCGGGAGAGCAGTACTTC. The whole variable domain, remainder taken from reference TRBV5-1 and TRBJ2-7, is KAGVTQTPRYLIKTRGQQVTLSCSPISGHRSVSWYQQTPGQGLQFLFEYFSETQRNKGNFPGRFSGRQFSNSRSEMNVSTLELGDSALYLCASSFGLAGAGEQYFGPGTRLTVT.

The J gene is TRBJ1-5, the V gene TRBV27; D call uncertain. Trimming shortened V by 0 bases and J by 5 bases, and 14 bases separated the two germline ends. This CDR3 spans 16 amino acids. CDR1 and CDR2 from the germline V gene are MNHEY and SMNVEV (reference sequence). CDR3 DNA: TGTGCCAGCAGTTTATCCTCCTACGGGGTGGATCAGCCCCAGCATTTT. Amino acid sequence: CASSLSSYGVDQPQHF.

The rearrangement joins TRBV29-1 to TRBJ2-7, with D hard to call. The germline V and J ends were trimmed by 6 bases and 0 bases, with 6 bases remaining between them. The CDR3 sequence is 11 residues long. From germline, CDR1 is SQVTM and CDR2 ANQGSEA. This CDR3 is CSVLFSYEQYF. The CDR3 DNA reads TGCAGCGTCCTCTTCTCCTACGAGCAGTACTTC.

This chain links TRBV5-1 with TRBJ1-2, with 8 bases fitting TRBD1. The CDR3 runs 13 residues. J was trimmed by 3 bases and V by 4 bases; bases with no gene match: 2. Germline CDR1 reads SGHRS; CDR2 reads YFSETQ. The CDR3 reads CASSPTGDYGYTF. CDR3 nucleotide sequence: TGCGCCAGCAGCCCGACAGGGGACTATGGCTACACCTTC.

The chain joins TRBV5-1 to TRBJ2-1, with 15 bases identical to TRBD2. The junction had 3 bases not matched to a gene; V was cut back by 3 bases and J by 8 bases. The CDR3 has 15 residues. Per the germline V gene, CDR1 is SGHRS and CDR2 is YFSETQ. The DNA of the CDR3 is TGCGCCAGCAGCTGGACTAGCGGGAGGGCCGATGAGCAGTTCTTC. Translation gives CASSWTSGRADEQFF.

The CDR3 reads CACGERNNQPQHF. The CDR3 nucleotides are TGTGCCTGCGGGGAAAGGAACAATCAGCCCCAGCATTTT. This chain connects TRBV30 to TRBJ1-5, with unresolved D. Trimming left V 6 bases short and J 3 bases short, with 12 bases between. Germline V gene sequence: CDR1 GTSNPN, CDR2 SVGIG (reference sequence). There are 13 residues in the CDR3.

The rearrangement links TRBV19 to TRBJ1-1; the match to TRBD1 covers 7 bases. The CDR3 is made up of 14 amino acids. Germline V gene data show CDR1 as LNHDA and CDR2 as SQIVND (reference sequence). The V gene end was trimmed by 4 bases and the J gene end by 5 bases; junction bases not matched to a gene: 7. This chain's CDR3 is CASSREQGSTEAFF. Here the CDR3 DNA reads TGTGCCAGTAGTAGAGAACAGGGGTCAACTGAAGCTTTCTTT.

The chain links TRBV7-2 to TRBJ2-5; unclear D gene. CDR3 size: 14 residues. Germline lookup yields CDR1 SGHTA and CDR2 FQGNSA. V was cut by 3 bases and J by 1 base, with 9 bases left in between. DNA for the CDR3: TGTGCCAGCAGCTTTGGTGGCTCCCAAGAGACCCAGTACTTC. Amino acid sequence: CASSFGGSQETQYF.

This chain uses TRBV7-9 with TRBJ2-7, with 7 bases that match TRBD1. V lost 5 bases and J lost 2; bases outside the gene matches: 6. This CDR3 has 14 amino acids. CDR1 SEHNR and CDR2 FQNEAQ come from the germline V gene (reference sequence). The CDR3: CASSPRDRAYEQYF. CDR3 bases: TGTGCCAGCAGCCCCCGGGACAGAGCCTACGAGCAGTACTTC.

The CDR3 bases are TGTGCCAGCAGTTACGAGGTACAGCCCCAGCATTTT. Translating gives CASSYEVQPQHF. The chain has TRBV6-6 and TRBJ1-5; D not certain. The CDR3 covers 12 residues. V was shortened by 2 bases and J by 7 bases, with 6 bases between the two germline ends. CDR1 is MNHNY and CDR2 is SVGAGI in the germline V gene (reference sequence).

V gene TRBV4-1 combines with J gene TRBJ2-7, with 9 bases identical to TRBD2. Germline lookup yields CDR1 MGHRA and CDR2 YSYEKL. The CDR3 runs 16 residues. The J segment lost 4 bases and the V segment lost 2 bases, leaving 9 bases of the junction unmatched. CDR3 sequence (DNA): TGCGCCAGCAGCCAAATTAGCGGGAGATTGTTTTACGAGCAGTACTTC. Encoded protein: CASSQISGRLFYEQYF.

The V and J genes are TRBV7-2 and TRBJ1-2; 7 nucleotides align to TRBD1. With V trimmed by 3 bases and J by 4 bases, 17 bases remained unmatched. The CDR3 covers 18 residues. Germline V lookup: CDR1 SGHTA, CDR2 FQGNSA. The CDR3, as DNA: TGTGCCAGCAGCTTTTTTAGCCCCGTGACAGGGAACCCCTATGGCTACACCTTC. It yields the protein CASSFFSPVTGNPYGYTF.

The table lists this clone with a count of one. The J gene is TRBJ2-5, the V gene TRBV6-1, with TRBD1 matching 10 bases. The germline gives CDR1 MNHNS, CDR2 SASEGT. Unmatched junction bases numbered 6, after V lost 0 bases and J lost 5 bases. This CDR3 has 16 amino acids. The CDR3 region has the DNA TGTGCCAGCAGTGAAGCGGGGACAGGGGTCCGGGAGACCCAGTACTTC. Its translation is CASSEAGTGVRETQYF.

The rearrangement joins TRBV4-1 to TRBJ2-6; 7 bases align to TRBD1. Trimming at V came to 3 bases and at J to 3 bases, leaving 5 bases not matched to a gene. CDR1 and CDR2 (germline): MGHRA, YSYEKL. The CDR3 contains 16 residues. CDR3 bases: TGCGCCAGCAGCCAGGGTAGGGGGCTTGGGGCCAACGTCCTGACTTTC. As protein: CASSQGRGLGANVLTF.

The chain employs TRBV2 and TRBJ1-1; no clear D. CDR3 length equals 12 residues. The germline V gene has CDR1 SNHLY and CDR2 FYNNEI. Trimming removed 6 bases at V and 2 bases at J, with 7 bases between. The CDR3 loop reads CASRIINTEAFF. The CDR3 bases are TGTGCCAGCAGAATTATTAACACTGAAGCTTTCTTT.